The present entry profiles one T cell receptor (beta chain) with its context. Its target is not known. Data came from immunoSEQ multiplex PCR; TCRdb stores just in-frame clones and leaves some out. Among some 1 million clones listed, around 75% were seen once. Trimming cost V 4 bases and J 3 bases; bases outside gene matches: 3. Germline CDR1 and CDR2: SQVTM and ANQGSEA. The CDR3 spans 13 residues. The data were obtained in a study of shared clonotypes between healthy human individuals. Study observations and caveats: Naive CD4 clonotype sharing across several donors was 4% to 5%. Despite large depth, rarefaction showed incomplete sorted-subset sequencing.

All donors were healthy HIV-negative adults lacking recent acute infections or vaccinations. The TCR comes from a man aged 18-30 years in good health. V is TRBV29-1 and J is TRBJ2-3, with 8 bases identical to TRBD2. Material: memory CD4+ T cells sorted from blood. As to subset: CD45RA-negative fraction. CDR3 nucleotides: TGCAGCGTTGCAGCGGGAGTTACAGATACGCAGTATTTT. Protein product: CSVAAGVTDTQYF.